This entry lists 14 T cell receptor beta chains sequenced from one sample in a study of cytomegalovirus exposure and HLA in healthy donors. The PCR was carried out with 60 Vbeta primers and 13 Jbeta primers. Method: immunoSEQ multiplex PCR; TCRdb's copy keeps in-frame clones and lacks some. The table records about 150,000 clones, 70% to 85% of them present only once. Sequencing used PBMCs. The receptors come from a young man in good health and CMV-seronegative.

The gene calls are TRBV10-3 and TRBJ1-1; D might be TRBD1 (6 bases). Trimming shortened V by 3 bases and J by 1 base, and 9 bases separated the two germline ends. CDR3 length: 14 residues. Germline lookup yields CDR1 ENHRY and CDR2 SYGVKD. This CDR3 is CAISDLTGNTEAFF. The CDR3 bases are TGTGCCATCAGTGATCTGACAGGGAACACTGAAGCTTTCTTT.

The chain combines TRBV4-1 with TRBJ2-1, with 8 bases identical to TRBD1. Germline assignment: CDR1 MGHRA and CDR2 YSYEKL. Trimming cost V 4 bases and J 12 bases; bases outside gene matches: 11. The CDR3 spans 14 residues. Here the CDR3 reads CASSRPGQVRGQFF. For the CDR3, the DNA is TGCGCCAGCAGCCGACCGGGACAGGTGAGGGGGCAGTTCTTC.

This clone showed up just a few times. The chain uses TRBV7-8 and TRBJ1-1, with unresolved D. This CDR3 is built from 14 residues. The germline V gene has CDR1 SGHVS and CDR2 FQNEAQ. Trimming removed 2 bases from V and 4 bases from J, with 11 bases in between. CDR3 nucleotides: TGTGCCAGCAGCTTATTAGGGAGTGGCACTGAAGCTTTCTTT. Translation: CASSLLGSGTEAFF. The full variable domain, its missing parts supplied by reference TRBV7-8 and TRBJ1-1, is GAGVSQSPRYKVAKRGQDVALRCDPISGHVSLFWYQQALGQGPEFLTYFQNEAQLDKSGLPSDRFFAERPEGSVSTLKIQRTQQEDSAVYLCASSLLGSGTEAFFGQGTRLTVV.

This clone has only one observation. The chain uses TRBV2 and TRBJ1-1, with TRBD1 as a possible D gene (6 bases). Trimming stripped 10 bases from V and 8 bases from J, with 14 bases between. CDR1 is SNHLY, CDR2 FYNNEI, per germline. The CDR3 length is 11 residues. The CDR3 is CAIIWTDEAFF. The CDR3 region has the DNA TGTGCCATCATATGGACAGACGAAGCTTTCTTT.

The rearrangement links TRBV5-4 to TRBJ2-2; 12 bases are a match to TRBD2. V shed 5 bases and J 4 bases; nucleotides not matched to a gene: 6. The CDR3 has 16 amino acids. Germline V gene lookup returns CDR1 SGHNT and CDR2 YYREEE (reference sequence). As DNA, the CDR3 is TGTGCCAGCAGGAAGACTAGCGGGAGTATCACCGGGGAGCTGTTTTTT. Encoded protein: CASRKTSGSITGELFF.

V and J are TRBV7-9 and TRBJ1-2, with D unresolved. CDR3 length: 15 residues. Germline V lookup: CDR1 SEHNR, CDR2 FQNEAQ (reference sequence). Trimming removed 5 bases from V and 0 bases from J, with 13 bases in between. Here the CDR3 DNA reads TGTGCCAGCAGCCCGACCCCGACACCTAACTATGGCTACACCTTC. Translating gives CASSPTPTPNYGYTF.

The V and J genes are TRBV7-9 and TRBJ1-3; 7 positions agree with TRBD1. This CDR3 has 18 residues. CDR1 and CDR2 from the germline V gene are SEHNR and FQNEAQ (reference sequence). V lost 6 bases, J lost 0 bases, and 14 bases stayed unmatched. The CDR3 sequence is CASSFPMRQGDSGNTIYF. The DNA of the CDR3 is TGTGCCAGCAGTTTCCCCATGAGACAGGGTGACTCTGGAAACACCATATATTTT.

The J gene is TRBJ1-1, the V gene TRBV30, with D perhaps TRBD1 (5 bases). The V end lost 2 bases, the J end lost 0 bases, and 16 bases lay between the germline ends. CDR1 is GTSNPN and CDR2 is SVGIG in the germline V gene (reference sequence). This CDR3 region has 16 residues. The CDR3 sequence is CAWSMGVRDLNTEAFF. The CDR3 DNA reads TGTGCCTGGAGTATGGGGGTTAGGGACTTGAACACTGAAGCTTTCTTT.

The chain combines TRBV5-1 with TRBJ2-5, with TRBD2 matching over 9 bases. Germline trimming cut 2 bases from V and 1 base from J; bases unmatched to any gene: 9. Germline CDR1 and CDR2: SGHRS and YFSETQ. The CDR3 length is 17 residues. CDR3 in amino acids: CASSLGSGGGAQETQYF. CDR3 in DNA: TGCGCCAGCAGCTTAGGATCCGGCGGGGGGGCCCAAGAGACCCAGTACTTC.

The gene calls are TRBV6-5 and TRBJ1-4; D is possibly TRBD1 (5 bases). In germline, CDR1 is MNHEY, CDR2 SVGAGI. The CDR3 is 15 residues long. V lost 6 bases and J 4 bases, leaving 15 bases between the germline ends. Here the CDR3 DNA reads TGTGCCAGCAGCCGCAATGTAGGGGTTAATGAAAAACTGTTTTTT. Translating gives CASSRNVGVNEKLFF.

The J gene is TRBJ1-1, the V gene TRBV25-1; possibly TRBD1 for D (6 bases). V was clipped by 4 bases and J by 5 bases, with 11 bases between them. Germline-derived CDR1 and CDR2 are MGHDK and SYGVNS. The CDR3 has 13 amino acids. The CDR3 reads CASSADSRTEAFF. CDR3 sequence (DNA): TGTGCCAGCAGTGCGGACAGTAGGACTGAAGCTTTCTTT.

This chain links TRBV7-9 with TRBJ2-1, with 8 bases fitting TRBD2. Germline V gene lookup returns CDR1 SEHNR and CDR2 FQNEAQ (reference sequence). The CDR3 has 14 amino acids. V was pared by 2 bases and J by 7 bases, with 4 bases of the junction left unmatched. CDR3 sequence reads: CASSLSLADNEQFF. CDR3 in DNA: TGTGCCAGCAGCTTATCACTAGCGGATAATGAGCAGTTCTTC.

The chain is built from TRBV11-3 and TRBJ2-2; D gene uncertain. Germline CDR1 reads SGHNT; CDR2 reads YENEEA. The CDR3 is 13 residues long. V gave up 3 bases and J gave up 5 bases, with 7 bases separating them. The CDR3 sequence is CASSFRLTGELFF. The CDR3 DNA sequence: TGTGCCAGCAGCTTTCGGTTAACCGGGGAGCTGTTTTTT.

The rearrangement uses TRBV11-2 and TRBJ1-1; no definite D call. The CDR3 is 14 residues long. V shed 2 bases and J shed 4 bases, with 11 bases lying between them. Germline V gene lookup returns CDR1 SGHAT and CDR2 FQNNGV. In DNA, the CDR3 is TGTGCCAGCAGCTTACGGGGTTTCGGCACTGAAGCTTTCTTT. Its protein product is CASSLRGFGTEAFF.